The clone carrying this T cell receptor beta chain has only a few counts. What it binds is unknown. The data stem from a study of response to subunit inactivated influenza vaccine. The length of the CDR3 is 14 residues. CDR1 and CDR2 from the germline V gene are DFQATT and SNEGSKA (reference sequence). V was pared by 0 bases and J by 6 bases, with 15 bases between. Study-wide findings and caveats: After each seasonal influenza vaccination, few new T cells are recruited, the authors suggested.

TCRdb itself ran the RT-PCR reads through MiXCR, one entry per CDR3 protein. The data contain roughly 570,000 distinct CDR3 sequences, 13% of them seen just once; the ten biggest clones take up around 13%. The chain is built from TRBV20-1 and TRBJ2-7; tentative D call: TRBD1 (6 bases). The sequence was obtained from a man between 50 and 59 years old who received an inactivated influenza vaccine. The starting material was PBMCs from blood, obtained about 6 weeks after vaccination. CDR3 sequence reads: CSARDRGFYSEQYF. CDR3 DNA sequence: TGCAGTGCTAGAGACAGGGGATTTTACAGCGAGCAGTACTTC.